The clone carrying this T cell receptor beta chain was observed many times. The antigen is unknown. An end of the junction does not agree with germline; a read error may underlie this. The data were obtained in a study of identical twins. Germline V gene lookup returns CDR1 LGHNA and CDR2 YNFKEQ. The CDR3 has 15 amino acids. With template switching, a universal primer site was added, and the cDNA carried unique molecular identifiers. Using its own MiXCR run on the 5' RACE reads, TCRdb lists one record per CDR3 protein. Found here are around 1.7 million distinct CDR3 sequences, around 29% of them singletons; the top ten hold less than 0.35%. Study-level findings and limits: Its conclusions, products of cross-sectional statistical analysis, did not come from following the same donors. One should note that invariant MAIT and iNKT cells could partly confound zero-insertion analyses.

Sequenced input: cord blood. The sequence was collected from a newborn girl in good health. This sequence joins TRBV4-2 and TRBJ2-7, with TRBD2 as a possible D gene (6 bases). The CDR3 loop is CASSEPFTSSDEQYF. The CDR3, as DNA: TGTGCCAGCAGCGAGCCGTTTACTAGCTCCGACGAGCAGTACTTC.